These 10 T cell receptor beta chains came from one sample sequenced in a study of regulatory T cells in long-lasting Graves disease. Time point given: newly diagnosed GD, antithyroid drugs for less than 3 months. Researchers made the TCR library from RNA that was extracted from PBMCs. With iRepertoire HTBI primers and Arm-PCR of CDR3 regions, TCR beta libraries were built. TCRdb re-analysed the multiplex PCR reads in MiXCR, keeping a single row per CDR3 protein. The sample consists of some 350,000 distinct CDR3 sequences, 15% to 20% of them appearing once. This sample was also put to use in a study of T cells in Graves' hyperthyroidism and ophthalmopathy.

The sample in question was peripheral blood mononuclear cells (PBMCs), obtained at new diagnosis, from a patient treated with antithyroid drugs. The receptors here all came from a woman aged 18-30 years with Graves disease.

This sequence joins TRBV6-1 and TRBJ1-6, with TRBD1 identical over 12 bases. The CDR3 contains 15 residues. The ends lost 6 bases at V and 9 bases at J; junction bases unmatched: 6. CDR1 is MNHNS, CDR2 SASEGT, per germline. CDR3 sequence: CASRKGQGATSPLHF. In DNA, the CDR3 is TGTGCCAGCAGAAAGGGACAGGGGGCAACTTCACCCCTCCACTTT.

This clonotype occurred a few times. The chain combines TRBV25-1 with TRBJ2-5; D is possibly TRBD2 (5 bases). CDR3 length: 13 amino acids. V was shortened by 8 bases and J by 0 bases, with 10 bases between the two germline ends. Germline-derived CDR1 and CDR2 are MGHDK and SYGVNS. The CDR3 DNA reads as TGTGCCAGCTACGGACTGAACCAAGAGACCCAGTACTTC. Translated: CASYGLNQETQYF.

Ten or more counts support this clonotype. The chain joins TRBV10-3 to TRBJ2-4, with TRBD2 as a possible D gene (5 bases). Trimming removed 6 bases from V and 2 bases from J, with 8 bases in between. Germline V lookup: CDR1 ENHRY, CDR2 SYGVKD. The CDR3 consists of 13 residues. CDR3 nucleotide sequence: TGTGCCATCAGCCCGGGAACCAAAAACATTCAGTACTTC. Amino acids: CAISPGTKNIQYF.

This chain links TRBV11-2 with TRBJ2-3, with 9 bases fitting TRBD2. The end of the DNA fits TRBJ2-7 better, so the J call may be wrong. This CDR3 is built from 14 residues. Per the germline V gene, CDR1 is SGHAT and CDR2 is FQNNGV. CDR3 in DNA: TGTGCCAGCAGGGATCTAGCGGGGAAGGAGACGCAGTACTTC. It translates to CASRDLAGKETQYF.

This clonotype was observed at least ten times. The CDR3 DNA is TGTGCCAGCAGTTTCCGGGACACCGGGGAGCTGTTTTTT. Amino acid sequence: CASSFRDTGELFF. The chain is built from TRBV12-3 or TRBV12-4 and TRBJ2-2; D gene unclear. V gave up 3 bases and J gave up 3 bases, with 5 bases separating them. This CDR3 contains 13 residues.

The chain employs TRBV13 and TRBJ1-6, with a tentative D call TRBD1 (5 bases). The CDR3 length is 14 residues. Per germline, CDR1 PRHDT and CDR2 FYEKMQ (reference sequence). The V gene lost 2 bases and the J gene lost 7 bases, with 9 bases spanning the gap. The CDR3 reads CASSLLKGNSPLHF. CDR3 nucleotide sequence: TGTGCCAGCAGCTTATTGAAGGGGAATTCACCCCTCCACTTT.

This clonotype was detected many times. The gene calls are TRBV27 and TRBJ2-1, with TRBD2 identical over 10 bases. Germline V gene lookup returns CDR1 MNHEY and CDR2 SMNVEV (reference sequence). Trimming cost V 7 bases and J 0 bases; bases outside gene matches: 3. The CDR3 spans 15 residues. CDR3 in DNA: TGTGCCAGCACAGGACTAGCGGTCTCCTACAATGAGCAGTTCTTC. Encoded protein: CASTGLAVSYNEQFF.

With regard to this clonotype: A much bigger clone sits one base away, suggesting this may be a read error. The chain is built from TRBV11-1 and TRBJ2-1; 8 bases align to TRBD2. TRBJ2-3 explains the end of the DNA better; the J call may be wrong. The CDR3 loop spans 14 amino acids. From germline, CDR1 is SGHAT and CDR2 FQDESV (reference sequence). The CDR3 DNA follows: TGTGCCGGCAGCTTCGGGACTAGGGCGGAGACGCAGTATTTT. This sequence encodes CAGSFGTRAETQYF.

This clonotype was counted ten times or more. The chain joins TRBV6-1 to TRBJ2-7, with D possibly TRBD1 on 5 matching bases. Looked up from germline, CDR1 is MNHNS and CDR2 is SASEGT. The CDR3 is 18 amino acids. The V and J ends lost 6 bases and 2 bases respectively, with 26 bases between them. As DNA, the CDR3 is TGTGCCAGCAGACAAACCGGTCCGGACACCCCACGGCCCTACGAGCAGTACTTC. Translating gives CASRQTGPDTPRPYEQYF.

In this sample, this clonotype turned up many times. This chain joins TRBV6-1 and TRBJ1-2; D unclear. Trimming took off 7 bases at V and 4 bases at J, with 13 bases between the two ends. Germline CDR1 MNHNS, CDR2 SASEGT. CDR3 length equals 13 residues. The CDR3, as DNA: TGTGCCAGCAAGGTTGATGAAAGCTATGGCTACACCTTC. This codes for CASKVDESYGYTF.